The present T cell receptor beta chain was sequenced within a study of T cells after yellow fever vaccination. Study-level findings and limits: Most primary-vaccination clones reappeared after the booster (approximately 96% CD4, about 90% CD8). It was a weaker secondary response, yet one that peaked faster, at day 5 versus 15.

TCRdb recomputed calls from the 5' RACE reads with MiXCR, one row per CDR3 protein. The repertoire consists of about 160,000 distinct CDR3 sequences, with around 7.2% occurring once and the leading ten covering roughly 2.5%. Turning to this clonotype: As yet, its antigen is unknown.

This receptor was obtained from a man younger than 35 who received the YFV17D yellow fever vaccine. The source was CD4+ T cells sorted from PBMCs, collected 5 days after the first yellow fever vaccination.

In DNA form, the CDR3 reads TGTGCCAGCAGTTACTCGAGGGTCTACAATGAGCAGTTCTTC. Its translation: CASSYSRVYNEQFF. The chain has TRBV6-2 or TRBV6-3 and TRBJ2-1; D is perhaps TRBD2 (5 bases). V was clipped by 0 bases and J by 3 bases, with 6 bases between them. The length of the CDR3 is 14 residues. Germline CDR1 is MNHEY and CDR2 is SVGEGT.